The table lists the clone carrying this T cell receptor (beta chain) with many counts. Its antigen is not known. The V end was cut by 1 base, the J end by 0 bases, with 12 bases between. Germline V CDR1 and CDR2: DFQATT, SNEGSKA (reference sequence). The length of the CDR3 is 15 residues. The data stem from a study of Graves' ophthalmopathy and Graves' hyperthyroidism. Amplifying from RNA transcripts, the study obtained TCR beta CDR3 regions. In the first round, RT-PCR was carried out with HTBI primers, and a multiplex PCR formed the second round. TCRdb re-called the multiplex PCR reads with MiXCR, one entry per CDR3 protein. This table holds 300,000 to 400,000 distinct CDR3 sequences, about a sixth found once. Study-wide findings and caveats: The model's prediction of ophthalmopathy progression had 70.59% sensitivity and approximately 76% specificity.

Physicians reached a diagnosis by relying on clinical symptoms, serum thyroxine, TRAb, thyroid ultrasound and orbital computed tomography. This TCR was sampled from an adult man with Graves' ophthalmopathy. Sequencing was carried out using peripheral blood. The chain is built from TRBV20-1 and TRBJ2-5; D may be TRBD2 (6 bases). The CDR3, as DNA: TGCAGTGCTAGAGCCGGGGGAAACTACCAAGAGACCCAGTACTTC. Translating it yields CSARAGGNYQETQYF.